These 4 T cell receptor beta chains were all obtained from the same sample, sequenced in a study of cytomegalovirus exposure and HLA in healthy donors. 60 Vbeta and 13 Jbeta primers were used in PCR. Clones were sequenced by immunoSEQ multiplex PCR, and TCRdb holds only the in-frame ones, with some missing. The repertoire holds about 70,000 clones, with 68% as singletons. The specimen sequenced was PBMCs. The receptors here all came from a woman aged 30 to 39 in good health and CMV-seronegative.

This clone was counted only a few times. This chain uses TRBV4-2 with TRBJ2-5; a possible D gene is TRBD1 (6 bases). This CDR3 has 15 residues. Germline CDR1 is LGHNA and CDR2 is YNFKEQ. V was clipped by 3 bases and J by 5 bases, with 16 bases between them. CDR3 DNA: TGTGCCAGCAGCCAGCAAGACAGGAGGCCCGAGACCCAGTACTTC. It is translated as CASSQQDRRPETQYF.

This clone has just one count. The rearrangement links TRBV29-1 to TRBJ2-7, with D perhaps matching TRBD2 (6 bases). Germline V gene lookup returns CDR1 SQVTM and CDR2 ANQGSEA. Deletions cut 3 bases from V and 7 bases from J, with 10 bases between. The CDR3 is 11 amino acids. The CDR3 sequence is CSVEYRGEQYF. The CDR3 nucleotides are TGCAGCGTTGAGTATCGGGGGGAGCAGTACTTC.

CDR3 DNA sequence: TGTGCCAGCCGCGGACAGGGAGGAAATAATTCACCCCTCCACTTT. Its translation: CASRGQGGNNSPLHF. The rearrangement joins TRBV6-6 to TRBJ1-6; TRBD1 matches at 8 bases. V shed 8 bases and J 5 bases; nucleotides not matched to a gene: 8. There are 15 residues in the CDR3. In germline, CDR1 is MNHNY, CDR2 SVGAGI (reference sequence).

This chain connects TRBV14 to TRBJ2-7; 7 bases line up with TRBD1. In germline, CDR1 is SGHDN, CDR2 FVKESK. The CDR3 is 15 amino acids. V trimming: 4 bases; J trimming: 1 base; junction bases outside the gene matches: 7. CDR3 protein: CASSPQGVSSYEQYF. The CDR3 bases are TGTGCCAGCAGCCCCCAGGGGGTATCATCCTACGAGCAGTACTTC.